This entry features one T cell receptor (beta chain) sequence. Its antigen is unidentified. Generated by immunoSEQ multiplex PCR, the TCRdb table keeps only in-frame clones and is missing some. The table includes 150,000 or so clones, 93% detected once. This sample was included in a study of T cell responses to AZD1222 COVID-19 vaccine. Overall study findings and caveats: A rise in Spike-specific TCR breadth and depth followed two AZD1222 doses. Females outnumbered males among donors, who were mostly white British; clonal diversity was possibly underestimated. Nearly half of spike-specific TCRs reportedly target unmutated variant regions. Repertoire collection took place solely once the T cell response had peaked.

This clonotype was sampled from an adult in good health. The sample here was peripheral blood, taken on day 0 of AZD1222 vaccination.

The CDR3 region is CASSPQREATDTQYF. The DNA for the CDR3 is TGCGCCAGCTCACCGCAGCGGGAGGCCACAGATACGCAGTATTTT. The chain has TRBV5-1 and TRBJ2-3, with 9 bases matching TRBD2. The CDR3 loop spans 15 amino acids. V lost 7 bases, J lost 2 bases, and 8 bases stayed unmatched. Germline V gene data show CDR1 as SGHRS and CDR2 as YFSETQ.